This TCR beta chain comes out of a study of tumor-infiltrating lymphocytes in primary liver carcinoma. Study summary: All lesions had stage T1-T3 N0M0 and roughly 4.2 to 10 cm widths.

Synthesis of TCR beta cDNA was carried out from 450 to 650 ng total RNA with a constant-region primer. Three nested multiplex PCR rounds, a slightly modified ARM-PCR, produced the libraries for TCR beta. In the first two PCR rounds, TRBV1-TRBV30 forward primers were paired with a C-beta reverse primer, and each round lasted roughly 9 cycles. Via MiXCR, TCRdb re-called the multiplex PCR reads, giving one row per CDR3 protein. Found here are more than 95,000 distinct CDR3 sequences, 64% of them singletons; the top ten hold 8.4%. Extraction of RNA together with DNA used 20-30 mg of unsorted bulk tissue. Surgery removed the patients' primary liver carcinoma. The CDR3 is made up of 13 amino acids. Germline lookup yields CDR1 SQVTM and CDR2 ANQGSEA. The V and J ends lost 6 bases and 5 bases respectively, with 17 bases between them. This clonotype was seen at least ten times.

This clonotype was obtained from a woman in her fifties or sixties with primary liver carcinoma and hepatitis B virus infection. Material: liver tumor tissue from sampling region 3. Documented subset: tumor region T3, left-lateral pole. The V and J genes are TRBV29-1 and TRBJ2-7; TRBD1 or TRBD2 may be the D gene (5 bases each). CDR3 bases: TGCAGCGTCGCCTTACGAGGGACCCACGAGCAGTACTTC. Translating it yields CSVALRGTHEQYF.